This T cell receptor (beta chain) was sequenced during a study of blood T cells in healthy people across ages. V was trimmed by 4 bases and J by 0 bases, leaving 13 bases between them. Germline CDR1 reads SQVTM; CDR2 reads ANQGSEA. This CDR3 region has 14 residues. Then a second PCR, running roughly 6 to 12 cycles, was carried out with a sample-barcoded 5' primer and a J-beta primer mix. MiXCR, applied by TCRdb to the 5' RACE reads, yields one record per CDR3 protein. The sample records about 1.4 million distinct CDR3 sequences, 45% to 70% being singletons. The sequenced sample consisted of blood. V is TRBV29-1 and J is TRBJ2-7, with D hard to call. The receptor was derived from a man between 18 and 29 years old in good health. The CDR3 region has the DNA TGCAGCGTTGTTTGGGCAGGCCTCTCCTACGAGCAGTACTTC. Amino acid sequence: CSVVWAGLSYEQYF.